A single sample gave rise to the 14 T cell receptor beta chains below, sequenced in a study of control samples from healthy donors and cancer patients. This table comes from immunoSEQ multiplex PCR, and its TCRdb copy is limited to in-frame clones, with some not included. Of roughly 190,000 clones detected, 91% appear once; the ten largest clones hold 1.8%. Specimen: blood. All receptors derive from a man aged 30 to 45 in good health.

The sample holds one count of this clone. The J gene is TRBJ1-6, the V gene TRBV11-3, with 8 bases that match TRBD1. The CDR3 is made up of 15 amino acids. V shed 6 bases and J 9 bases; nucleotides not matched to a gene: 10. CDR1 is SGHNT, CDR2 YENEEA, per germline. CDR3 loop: CASRRRQGNPSPLHF. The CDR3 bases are TGTGCCAGCAGACGTAGACAGGGGAACCCTTCACCCCTCCACTTT.

Here the CDR3 reads CASSPNEGGAYNEQFF. The CDR3 DNA reads as TGTGCCAGCAGCCCAAACGAGGGGGGGGCGTACAATGAGCAGTTCTTC. The rearrangement joins TRBV4-2 to TRBJ2-1, with a tentative D call TRBD2 (7 bases). In germline, CDR1 is LGHNA, CDR2 YNFKEQ. V shed 4 bases and J shed 4 bases, with 17 bases lying between them. The CDR3 contains 16 residues.

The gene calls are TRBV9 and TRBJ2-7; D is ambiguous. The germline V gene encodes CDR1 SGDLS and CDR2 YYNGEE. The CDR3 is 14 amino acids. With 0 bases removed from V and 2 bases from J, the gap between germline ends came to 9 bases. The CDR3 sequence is CASSVAFLPYEQYF. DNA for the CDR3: TGTGCCAGCAGCGTAGCCTTCCTCCCCTACGAGCAGTACTTC.

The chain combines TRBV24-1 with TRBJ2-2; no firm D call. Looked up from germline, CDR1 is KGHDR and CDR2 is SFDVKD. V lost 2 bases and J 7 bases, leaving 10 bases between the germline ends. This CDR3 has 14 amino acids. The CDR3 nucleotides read TGTGCCACCAGTGATTACCAGGCAAACGGGGAGCTGTTTTTT. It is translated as CATSDYQANGELFF.

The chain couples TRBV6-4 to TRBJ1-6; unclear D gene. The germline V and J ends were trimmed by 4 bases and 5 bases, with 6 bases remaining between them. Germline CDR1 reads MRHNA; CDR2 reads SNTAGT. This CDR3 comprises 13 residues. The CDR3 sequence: CASSAQNNSPLHF. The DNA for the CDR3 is TGTGCCAGCAGTGCACAGAATAATTCACCCCTCCACTTT.

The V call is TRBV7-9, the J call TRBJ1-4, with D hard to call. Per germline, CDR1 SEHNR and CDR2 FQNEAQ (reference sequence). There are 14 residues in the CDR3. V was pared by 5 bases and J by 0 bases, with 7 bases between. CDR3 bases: TGTGCCAGCAGCCCAGCGGCAACTAATGAAAAACTGTTTTTT. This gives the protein CASSPAATNEKLFF.

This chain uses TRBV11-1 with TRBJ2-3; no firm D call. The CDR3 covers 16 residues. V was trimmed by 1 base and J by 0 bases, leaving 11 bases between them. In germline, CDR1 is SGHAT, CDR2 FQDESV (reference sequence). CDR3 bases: TGTGCCAGCAGCTTAGGTTTGGCTACTAGCACAGATACGCAGTATTTT. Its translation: CASSLGLATSTDTQYF.

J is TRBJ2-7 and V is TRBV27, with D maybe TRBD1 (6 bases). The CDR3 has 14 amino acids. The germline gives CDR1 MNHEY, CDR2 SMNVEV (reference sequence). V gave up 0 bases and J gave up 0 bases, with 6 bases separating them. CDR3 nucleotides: TGTGCCAGCAGTTTATCGACAGGCTCCTACGAGCAGTACTTC. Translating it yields CASSLSTGSYEQYF.

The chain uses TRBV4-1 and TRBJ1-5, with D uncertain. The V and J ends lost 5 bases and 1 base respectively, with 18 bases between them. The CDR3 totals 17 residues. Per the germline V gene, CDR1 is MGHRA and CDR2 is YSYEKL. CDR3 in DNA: TGCGCCAGCAGCTTCTCGGCCTCCGTTGGGAGCAATCAGCCCCAGCATTTT. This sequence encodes CASSFSASVGSNQPQHF.

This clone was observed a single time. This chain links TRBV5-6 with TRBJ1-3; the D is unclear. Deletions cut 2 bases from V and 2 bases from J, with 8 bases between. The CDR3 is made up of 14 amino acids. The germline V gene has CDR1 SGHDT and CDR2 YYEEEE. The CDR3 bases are TGTGCCAGCAGCTTCCCCGGGGCTGGAAACACCATATATTTT. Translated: CASSFPGAGNTIYF.

CDR3 coding DNA: TGTGCCAGTAGATCCGGGCAGTCGAACACTGAAGCTTTCTTT. It codes for CASRSGQSNTEAFF. The V call is TRBV19, the J call TRBJ1-1; no reliable D call. The germline V gene encodes CDR1 LNHDA and CDR2 SQIVND (reference sequence). CDR3 length: 14 residues. The V end lost 6 bases, the J end lost 1 base, and 12 bases lay between the germline ends.

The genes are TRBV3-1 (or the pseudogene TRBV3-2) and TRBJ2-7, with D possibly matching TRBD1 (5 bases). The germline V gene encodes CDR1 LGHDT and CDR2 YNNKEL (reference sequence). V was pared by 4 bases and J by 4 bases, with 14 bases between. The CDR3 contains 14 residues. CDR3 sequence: CASSLQTEGYEQYF. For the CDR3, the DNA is TGTGCCAGCAGCCTCCAGACAGAAGGGTACGAGCAGTACTTC.

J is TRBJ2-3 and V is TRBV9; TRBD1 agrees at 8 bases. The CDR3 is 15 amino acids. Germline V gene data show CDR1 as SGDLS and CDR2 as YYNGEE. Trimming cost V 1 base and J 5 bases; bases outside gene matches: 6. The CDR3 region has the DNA TGTGCCAGCAGCGTACGCGGACAGGGAATAGATACGCAGTATTTT. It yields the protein CASSVRGQGIDTQYF.

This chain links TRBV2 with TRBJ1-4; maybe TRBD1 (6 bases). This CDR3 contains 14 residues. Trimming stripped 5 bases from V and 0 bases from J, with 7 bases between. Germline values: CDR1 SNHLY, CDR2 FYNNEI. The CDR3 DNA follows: TGTGCCAGCAGTCGACAGGCAACTAATGAAAAACTGTTTTTT. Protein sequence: CASSRQATNEKLFF.